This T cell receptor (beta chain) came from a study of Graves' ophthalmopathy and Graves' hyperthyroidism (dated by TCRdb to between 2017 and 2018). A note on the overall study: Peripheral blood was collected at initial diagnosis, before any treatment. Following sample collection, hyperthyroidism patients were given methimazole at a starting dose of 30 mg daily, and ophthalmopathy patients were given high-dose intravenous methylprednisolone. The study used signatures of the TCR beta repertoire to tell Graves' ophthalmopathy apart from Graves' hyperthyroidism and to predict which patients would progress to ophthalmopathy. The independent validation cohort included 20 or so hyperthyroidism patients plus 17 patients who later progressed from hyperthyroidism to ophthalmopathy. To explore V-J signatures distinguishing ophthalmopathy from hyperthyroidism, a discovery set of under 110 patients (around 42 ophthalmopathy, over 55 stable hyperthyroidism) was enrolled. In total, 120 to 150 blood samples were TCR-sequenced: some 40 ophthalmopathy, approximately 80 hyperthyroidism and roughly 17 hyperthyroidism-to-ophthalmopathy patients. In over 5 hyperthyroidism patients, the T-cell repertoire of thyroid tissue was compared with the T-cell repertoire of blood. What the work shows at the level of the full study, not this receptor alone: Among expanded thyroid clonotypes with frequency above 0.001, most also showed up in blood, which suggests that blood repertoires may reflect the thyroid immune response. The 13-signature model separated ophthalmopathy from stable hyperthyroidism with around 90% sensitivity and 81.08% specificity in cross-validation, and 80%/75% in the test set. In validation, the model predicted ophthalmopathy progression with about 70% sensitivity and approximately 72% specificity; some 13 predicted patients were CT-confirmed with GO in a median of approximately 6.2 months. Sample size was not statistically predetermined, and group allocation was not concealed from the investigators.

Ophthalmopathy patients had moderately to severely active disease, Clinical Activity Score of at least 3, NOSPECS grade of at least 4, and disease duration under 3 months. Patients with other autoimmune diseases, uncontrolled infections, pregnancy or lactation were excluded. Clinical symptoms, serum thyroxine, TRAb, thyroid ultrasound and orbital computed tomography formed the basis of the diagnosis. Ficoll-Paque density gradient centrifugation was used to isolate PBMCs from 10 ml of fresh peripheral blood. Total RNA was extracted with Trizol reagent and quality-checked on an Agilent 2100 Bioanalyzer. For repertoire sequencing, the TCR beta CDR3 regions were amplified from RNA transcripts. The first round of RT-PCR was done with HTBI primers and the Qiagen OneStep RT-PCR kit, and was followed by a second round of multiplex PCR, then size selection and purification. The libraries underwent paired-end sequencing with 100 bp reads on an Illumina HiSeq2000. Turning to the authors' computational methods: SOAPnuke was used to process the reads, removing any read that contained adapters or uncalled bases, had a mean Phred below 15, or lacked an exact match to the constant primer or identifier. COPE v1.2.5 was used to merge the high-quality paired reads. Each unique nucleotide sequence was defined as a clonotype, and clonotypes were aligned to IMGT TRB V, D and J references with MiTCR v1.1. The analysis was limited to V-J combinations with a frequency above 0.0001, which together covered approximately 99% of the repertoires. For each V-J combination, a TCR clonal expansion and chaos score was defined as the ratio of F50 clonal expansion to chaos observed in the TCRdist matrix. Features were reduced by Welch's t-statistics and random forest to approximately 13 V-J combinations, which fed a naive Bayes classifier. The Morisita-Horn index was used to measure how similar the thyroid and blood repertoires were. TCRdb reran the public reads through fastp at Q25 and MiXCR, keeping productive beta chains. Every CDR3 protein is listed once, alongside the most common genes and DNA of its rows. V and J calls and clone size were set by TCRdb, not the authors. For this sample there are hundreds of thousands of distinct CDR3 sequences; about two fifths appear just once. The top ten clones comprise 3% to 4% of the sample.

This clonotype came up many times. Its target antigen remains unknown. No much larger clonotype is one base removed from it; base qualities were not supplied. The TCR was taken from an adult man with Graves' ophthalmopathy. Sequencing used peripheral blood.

This receptor carries the CDR3 CASRKDRTPDYGYTF. The DNA sequence is TGTGCCAGCAGGAAAGACAGGACTCCTGACTATGGCTACACCTTC. The chain is encoded by TRBV11-2 joined to TRBJ1-2; the D gene is perhaps TRBD1, on 6 matching bases. The germline ends are 17 bases apart after V is trimmed by 6 bases and J by 3 bases. Reading from cysteine to phenylalanine, the CDR3 counts 15 amino acids. Only the CDR3 DNA stays, 45 bases, in frame from base 1. Looking up the germline V gene yields CDR1 SGHAT and CDR2 FQNNGV.